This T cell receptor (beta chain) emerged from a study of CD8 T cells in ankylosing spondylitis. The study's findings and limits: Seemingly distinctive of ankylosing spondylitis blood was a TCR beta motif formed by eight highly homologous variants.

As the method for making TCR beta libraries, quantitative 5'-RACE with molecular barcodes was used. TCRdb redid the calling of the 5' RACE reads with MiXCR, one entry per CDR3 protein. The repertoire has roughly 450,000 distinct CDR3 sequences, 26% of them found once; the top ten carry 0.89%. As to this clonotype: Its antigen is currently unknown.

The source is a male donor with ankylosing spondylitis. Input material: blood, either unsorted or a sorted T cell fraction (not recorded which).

In DNA form, the CDR3 reads TGCAGTGCTCCAAGGACTAGCGGCTCCTACAATGAGCAGTTCTTC. This translates into CSAPRTSGSYNEQFF. The chain combines TRBV20-1 with TRBJ2-1; 10 bases are a match to TRBD2. Germline assignment: CDR1 DFQATT and CDR2 SNEGSKA (reference sequence). Trimming took 5 bases from V and 0 from J; bases not matched to a gene: 4. The CDR3 has 15 amino acids.